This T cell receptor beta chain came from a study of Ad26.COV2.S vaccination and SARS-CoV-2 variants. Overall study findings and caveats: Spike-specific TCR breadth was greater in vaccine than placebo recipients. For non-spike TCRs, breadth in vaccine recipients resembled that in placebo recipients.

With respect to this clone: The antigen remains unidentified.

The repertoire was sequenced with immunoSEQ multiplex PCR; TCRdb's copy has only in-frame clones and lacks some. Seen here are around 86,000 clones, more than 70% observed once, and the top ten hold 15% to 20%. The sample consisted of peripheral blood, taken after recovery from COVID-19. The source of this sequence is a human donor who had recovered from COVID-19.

In nucleotides, the CDR3 is TGTGCCAGCAGCCAAACTAGGGGTCTCGGCACCGGGGAGCTGTTTTTT. This gives the protein CASSQTRGLGTGELFF. The chain combines TRBV3-1 (or the pseudogene TRBV3-2) with TRBJ2-2; D is tentatively TRBD1 or TRBD2 (5 bases each). The CDR3 contains 16 residues. V was cut by 2 bases and J by 4 bases, with 14 bases left in between. Germline V gives CDR1 LGHDT, CDR2 YNNKEL (reference sequence).